The present T cell receptor beta chain was sequenced within a study of T cells in Graves' hyperthyroidism and ophthalmopathy. Study-wide results and caveats: In simple terms, a model built on 13 V-J features told ophthalmopathy apart from stable hyperthyroidism. Among clonotypes expanded in thyroid above 0.001, most were also found in blood.

Regions amplified from RNA transcripts were the TCR beta CDR3 regions. The HTBI primer set was used in a first-round RT-PCR of the TCR CDR3. One entry per CDR3 protein, called by TCRdb with MiXCR from the multiplex PCR reads. Of fewer than 500,000 distinct CDR3 sequences listed, roughly 15% are singletons. This clonotype was counted at least ten times. Its antigen is still unknown. What was sequenced was blood. This clonotype was sampled from a young woman with Graves' ophthalmopathy.

The CDR3 region is CATSDFGRGGKEETQYF. Here the CDR3 DNA reads TGTGCCACCAGTGATTTCGGACGAGGAGGCAAGGAAGAGACCCAGTACTTC. The chain combines TRBV24-1 with TRBJ2-5; D possibly corresponds to TRBD2 (5 bases). Germline CDR1 and CDR2: KGHDR and SFDVKD. The CDR3 is 17 residues long. V dropped 1 base and J dropped 3 bases, with 17 bases sitting between them.